A single T cell receptor beta chain is shown here with its context. Its cognate antigen has yet to be identified. No much larger clone exists at a distance of one base, and base qualities are not known. The immunoSEQ Assay, a bias-controlled multiplex PCR, was used to amplify TCRbeta CDR3 regions from genomic DNA. The published analysis was carried out like this. The number of nucleated cells in each sample was estimated by amplification of reference gene primers within the assay. Sequence reads were collapsed and filtered to measure the absolute abundance of every unique TCRbeta CDR3 rearrangement. Productive Simpson clonality was computed per sample as the square root of Simpson's diversity index over productive rearrangements. TCRdb provides this immuneACCESS table in a form limited to in-frame rearrangements. Some clones are lacking; in checked studies, under half of them reflect an unresolved V gene, and why the rest are absent is not known. V, J and clone size are taken as reported in that table, and D and trimming were inferred from the DNA itself. This sample gives around 180,000 clones in total; about four fifths of them show up just once. The ten largest clones take up more than 5.5% of the sample.

The sample is drawn from a study of blood T cell repertoires in COVID-19 (dated by TCRdb to 2018 to 2021). About the study as a whole: The collaborator samples originated in the United States, Italy and Spain and spanned the acute and convalescent phases of COVID-19. The material from the prospective study consisted of cDNA or gDNA derived from T cells, B-cell-depleted T cells, or PBMCs. Subjects who had been exposed to COVID-19, were actively infected with it, or had recovered from it provided the deeply sampled blood TCRbeta repertoires that made up the dataset. The repertoires were released in a freely available public database intended as a resource for research on the immune response to SARS-CoV-2. Samples were obtained from the ongoing ImmuneRACE study (first 160 participants) and from some 1,200 subjects provided by 6 global collaborators. The sample metadata nearly always contained a de-identified subject ID, COVID-19 status, age in years and sex. Where HLA class I and class II types were available, the types were taken from metadata supplied by the sample provider, not from assay-based typing. Overall results and qualifications from the work: How much clinical and demographic metadata was included differed by source and by participant, and the metadata was provided uncurated.

Based on the germline V gene, the CDR1 and CDR2 sequences are SGHTA and FQGTGA. Relative to germline, V is missing 5 bases and J is missing 7 bases, with 16 bases of the junction outside any gene match. The CDR3 has 18 amino acids, counting the end cysteine and phenylalanine. CDR3 DNA is the only sequence kept; it has 54 bases, read in frame from the first base. Collaborating institutions collected whole blood in K2EDTA tubes following their own protocols. For TCRbeta analysis, collaborators shipped samples as frozen whole blood, isolated PBMCs, or DNA extracted from either of those sample types. The receptor was derived from a human donor in a cohort sampled during active COVID-19. Sequenced input: peripheral blood. Recombination connected TRBV7-3 to TRBJ2-1, with 11 bases aligning to TRBD1. The DNA sequence follows: TGTGCCAGCAGCAAAACCCCACCGGATCGGGACAGGGGGAATGAGCAGTTCTTC. Translated, it reads CASSKTPPDRDRGNEQFF.